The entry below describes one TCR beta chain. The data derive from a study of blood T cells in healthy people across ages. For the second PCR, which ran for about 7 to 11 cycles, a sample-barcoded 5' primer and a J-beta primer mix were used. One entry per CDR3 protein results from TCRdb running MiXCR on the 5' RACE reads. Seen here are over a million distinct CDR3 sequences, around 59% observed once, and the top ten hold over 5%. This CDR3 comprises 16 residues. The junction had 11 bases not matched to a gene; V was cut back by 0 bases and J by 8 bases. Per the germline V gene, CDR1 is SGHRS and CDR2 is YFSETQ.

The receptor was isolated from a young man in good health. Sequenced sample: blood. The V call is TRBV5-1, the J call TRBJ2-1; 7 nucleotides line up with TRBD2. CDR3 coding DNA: TGCGCCAGCAGCTTGGAAGTTGCGGGAGTGGGCGATGAGCAGTTCTTC. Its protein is CASSLEVAGVGDEQFF.